These 9 T cell receptor beta chains were all obtained from the same sample, sequenced in a study of T cells in women clearing cervical HPV infection. The data were produced by immunoSEQ multiplex PCR, yet TCRdb's version contains in-frame clones alone and is incomplete. The repertoire shows fewer than 40,000 clones; the top ten hold around 6.6%. The specimen sequenced was blood buffy coat. The receptors originated from a woman between 18 and 69 years old with a cervical HPV16 infection that either progressed to CIN3+ or cleared (not recorded which).

Worth noting for this clone: From the germline J gene comes the end of the CDR3, since the read stops 3 residues before it. The chain has TRBV5-6 and TRBJ1-1; D uncertain. Per germline, CDR1 SGHDT and CDR2 YYEEEE. The CDR3 covers 12 residues. V was trimmed by 4 bases and J by 1 base, leaving 5 bases between them. The sequenced part of the CDR3 DNA is TGTGCCAGCAGCCGTCCGAACACTGAA. It yields the protein CASSRPNTE. The entire CDR3 is CASSRPNTEAFF.

About this clone itself: The read ends 3 residues shy of where the CDR3 ends; the end is completed using the germline J gene. The gene calls are TRBV5-1 and TRBJ1-4; D is possibly TRBD1 (6 bases). Trimming shortened V by 5 bases and J by 8 bases, and 16 bases separated the two germline ends. The CDR3 consists of 14 residues. Germline V gene data show CDR1 as SGHRS and CDR2 as YFSETQ. Partial CDR3 DNA: TGCGCCAGCAGGGATGCCAGGGGAGGCGAAAAA. Encoded protein: CASRDARGGEK. The entire CDR3 reads CASRDARGGEKLFF.

Comment on this clone: The DNA ends 3 residues before the CDR3 does, and the rest of the CDR3 is filled in from the germline J gene. The V gene is TRBV4-1, the J gene TRBJ1-4; unclear D gene. Germline V gene sequence: CDR1 MGHRA, CDR2 YSYEKL. CDR3 size: 13 residues. Trimming pared 4 bases from V and 4 bases from J, leaving 7 bases between. CDR3: CASSPAGNEKLFF. Partial CDR3 DNA: TGCGCCAGCAGCCCCGCGGGTAATGAAAAA.

For this clone: With the read ending 3 residues before the CDR3 end, the germline J gene is used to fill in that end. The J gene is TRBJ1-6, the V gene TRBV15, with D uncertain. CDR3 length equals 16 residues. The V and J ends lost 5 bases and 0 bases respectively, with 11 bases between them. CDR1 LNHNV and CDR2 YYDKDF come from the germline V gene (reference sequence). The CDR3 region is CATSVEVFSYNSPLHF. CDR3 bases read: TGTGCCACCAGCGTCGAGGTTTTCTCCTATAATTCACCC. The full variable domain, with the rest looked up from reference TRBV15 and TRBJ1-6, is DAMVIQNPRYQVTQFGKPVTLSCSQTLNHNVMYWYQQKSSQAPKLLFHYYDKDFNNEADTPDNFQSRRPNTSFCFLDIRSPGLGDTAMYLCATSVEVFSYNSPLHFGNGTRLTVT.

Concerning this clone itself: The DNA ends 3 residues before the CDR3 does, and the rest of the CDR3 is filled in from the germline J gene. The gene calls are TRBV2 and TRBJ2-7, with D perhaps assigned TRBD1 or TRBD2 (7 bases each). This CDR3 region has 14 residues. V was shortened by 4 bases and J by 5 bases, with 15 bases between the two germline ends. Germline assignment: CDR1 SNHLY and CDR2 FYNNEI. The CDR3 loop is CASSAGRGRDEQYF. The DNA read from the CDR3 is TGTGCCAGCAGTGCGGGCAGGGGGAGGGACGAG.

A note on this clone: The read finishes 3 residues shy of the CDR3 end, and the germline J gene is used to complete it. J is TRBJ2-7 and V is TRBV5-1; 7 nucleotides align to TRBD2. The length of the CDR3 is 16 residues. CDR1 is SGHRS and CDR2 is YFSETQ in the germline V gene. V shed 0 bases and J 0 bases; nucleotides not matched to a gene: 6. CDR3 sequence: CASSLVAGASSYEQYF. Partial CDR3 DNA: TGCGCCAGCAGCTTGGTAGCGGGTGCGAGCTCCTACGAG.

Comments on this clone: The observed sequence ends 3 residues before the CDR3 terminus, with the missing tail filled in from the germline J gene. This chain joins TRBV20-1 and TRBJ2-7; D is tentatively TRBD1 or TRBD2 (5 bases each). This CDR3 is built from 14 residues. The germline V gene encodes CDR1 DFQATT and CDR2 SNEGSKA (reference sequence). V was trimmed by 0 bases and J by 0 bases, leaving 9 bases between them. Incomplete CDR3 DNA: TGCAGTGCTAGAGACAGGGAGAGCTCCTACGAG. Its protein is CSARDRESSYE. From start to end, the CDR3 is CSARDRESSYEQYF.

Details on this clone: The read halts 3 residues ahead of the CDR3 end, with the missing end drawn from the germline J gene. V gene TRBV11-2 combines with J gene TRBJ2-7; tentatively, D is TRBD1 (5 bases). V was trimmed by 5 bases and J by 6 bases, leaving 17 bases between them. Germline V CDR1 and CDR2: SGHAT, FQNNGV. The CDR3 runs to 14 residues. The sequenced part of the CDR3 DNA is TGTGCCAGCAGCCCTGGACACCAATCGATCGAG. Protein product: CASSPGHQSIE. The whole CDR3 protein reads CASSPGHQSIEQYF. Together with reference TRBV11-2 and TRBJ2-7, the CDR3 gives the full variable domain: EAGVAQSPRYKIIEKRQSVAFWCNPISGHATLYWYQQILGQGPKLLIQFQNNGVVDDSQLPKDRFSAERLKGVDSTLKIQPAKLEDSAVYLCASSPGHQSIEQYFGPGTRLTVT.

Points on this clone: The CDR3 goes on 3 residues after the read ends, and that part is filled in from the germline J gene. The chain has TRBV4-1 and TRBJ1-2; 10 bases align to TRBD1. J lost 7 bases, V lost 5 bases, and 13 bases had no gene match. This CDR3 contains 16 residues. Germline V gene sequence: CDR1 MGHRA, CDR2 YSYEKL. The CDR3 sequence: CASSKGTGDSASGYTF. CDR3 bases read: TGCGCCAGCAGCAAGGGGACAGGGGACTCGGCGTCTGGC.